Included here is one T cell receptor (beta chain) sequence, with context. Its matching antigen is unknown. TCRdb called the reads again in MiXCR, with one record for every CDR3 protein. The repertoire includes over 300,000 distinct CDR3 sequences, 17% of them detected once, and about 12% sits in the top ten. This CDR3 spans 13 amino acids. Per the germline V gene, CDR1 is LNHNV and CDR2 is YYDKDF (reference sequence). Trimming stripped 0 bases from V and 8 bases from J, with 8 bases between. This specimen comes from a study of T cell repertoires in cytomegalovirus infection. Study-wide points: In two of eight donors, the top clonotype was HLA-C-restricted CMV-specific. Identification of carriers of CMV plus the relevant HLA was performed using cumulative public TCR beta family frequency.

The sequence derives from a human donor in good health (CMV status not recorded). Some clones in this sample may be carry-over from other donors' samples. Sequencing used PBMCs. The chain employs TRBV15 and TRBJ1-5; maybe TRBD1 (6 bases). In DNA, the CDR3 is TGTGCCACCAGCAGAGATAACAGGGAGCCCCAGCATTTT. Protein product: CATSRDNREPQHF.